These T cell receptor beta chains were read from a single sample in a study of control samples from healthy donors and cancer patients. Assay used: immunoSEQ multiplex PCR; TCRdb lists only in-frame clones, some missing. The sample holds around 170,000 clones, nearly 90% seen once. The specimen sequenced was blood. Source of these receptors: a woman aged 50 to 60 in good health. Both conserved end residues are part of each CDR3. The order of the fields is CDR3 length, J gene, clone size, D gene, V gene, CDR3 protein, CDR3 DNA. The D gene is left open where the match is weak. Expanded clones are given a class, and other clones once, few, many or no size at all.

cdr3_length: 13; j_call: TRBJ1-6; clone_size: NA; d_call: NA; v_call: TRBV2; cdr3_aa: CASSDREVTALHF; cdr3_nt: TGTGCCAGCAGTGATAGGGAAGTGACAGCCCTCCACTTT
cdr3_length: 13; j_call: TRBJ1-5; clone_size: NA; d_call: TRBD1; v_call: TRBV19; cdr3_aa: CASSRDRGNFIWF; cdr3_nt: TGTGCCAGTAGTAGAGACAGGGGTAACTTCATTTGGTTT
cdr3_length: 15; j_call: TRBJ2-7; clone_size: NA; d_call: NA; v_call: TRBV2; cdr3_aa: CASSVLGAITREQYF; cdr3_nt: TGTGCCAGCAGTGTCTTGGGGGCTATCACGCGCGAGCAGTACTTC
cdr3_length: 13; j_call: TRBJ1-2; clone_size: NA; d_call: TRBD1; v_call: TRBV25-1; cdr3_aa: CASSDVGTGRYTF; cdr3_nt: TGTGCCAGCAGTGACGTCGGGACAGGCCGCTACACCTTC
cdr3_length: 14; j_call: TRBJ2-3; clone_size: NA; d_call: NA; v_call: TRBV5-1; cdr3_aa: CASSSAGNTDTQYF; cdr3_nt: TGCGCCAGCAGCTCGGCGGGTAACACAGATACGCAGTATTTT
cdr3_length: 14; j_call: TRBJ1-5; clone_size: NA; d_call: NA; v_call: TRBV28; cdr3_aa: CASSLNGGNQPQHF; cdr3_nt: TGTGCCAGCAGTTTAAATGGGGGCAATCAGCCCCAGCATTTT
cdr3_length: 12; j_call: TRBJ2-5; clone_size: NA; d_call: NA; v_call: TRBV30; cdr3_aa: CAWSVNGETQYF; cdr3_nt: TGTGCCTGGAGTGTAAATGGGGAGACCCAGTACTTC
cdr3_length: 14; j_call: TRBJ2-1; clone_size: NA; d_call: NA; v_call: TRBV9; cdr3_aa: CASSTAGIYNEQFF; cdr3_nt: TGTGCCTCAAGCACGGCGGGGATATACAATGAGCAGTTCTTC
cdr3_length: 14; j_call: TRBJ2-7; clone_size: NA; d_call: NA; v_call: TRBV5-4; cdr3_aa: CASAPTNLINEQYF; cdr3_nt: TGTGCCAGCGCCCCAACCAATCTGATCAACGAGCAGTACTTC
cdr3_length: 14; j_call: TRBJ2-7; clone_size: NA; d_call: NA; v_call: TRBV10-3; cdr3_aa: CAISDVGRNYEQYF; cdr3_nt: TGTGCCATCAGTGACGTGGGACGGAACTACGAGCAGTACTTC
cdr3_length: 17; j_call: TRBJ2-2; clone_size: once; d_call: TRBD1; v_call: TRBV18; cdr3_aa: CASSPRDRGSNTGELFF; cdr3_nt: TGTGCCAGCTCACCCCGGGACAGGGGGTCGAACACCGGGGAGCTGTTTTTT
cdr3_length: 19; j_call: TRBJ2-7; clone_size: NA; d_call: TRBD2; v_call: TRBV7-9; cdr3_aa: CASSLVLVASGRNSYEQYF; cdr3_nt: TGTGCCAGCAGCTTAGTTCTGGTGGCTAGCGGACGAAACTCCTACGAGCAGTACTTC
cdr3_length: 15; j_call: TRBJ2-3; clone_size: NA; d_call: NA; v_call: TRBV2; cdr3_aa: CASSRPGDYTDTQYF; cdr3_nt: TGTGCCAGCAGCCGCCCAGGGGATTATACAGATACGCAGTATTTT
cdr3_length: 13; j_call: TRBJ2-5; clone_size: NA; d_call: NA; v_call: TRBV5-4; cdr3_aa: CASSLRGGETQYF; cdr3_nt: TGTGCCAGCAGCTTAAGGGGGGGGGAGACCCAGTACTTC
cdr3_length: 16; j_call: TRBJ2-5; clone_size: once; d_call: NA; v_call: TRBV9; cdr3_aa: CASSVAPSWEQETQYF; cdr3_nt: TGTGCCAGCAGCGTAGCCCCTAGCTGGGAACAAGAGACCCAGTACTTC
cdr3_length: 14; j_call: TRBJ1-5; clone_size: once; d_call: NA; v_call: TRBV21-1; cdr3_aa: CATNGPSDNQPQHF; cdr3_nt: TGTGCCACCAACGGGCCGAGTGACAATCAGCCCCAGCATTTT
cdr3_length: 14; j_call: TRBJ2-2; clone_size: NA; d_call: TRBD2; v_call: TRBV19; cdr3_aa: CASRSLAETGELFF; cdr3_nt: TGTGCCAGTAGGTCGCTAGCGGAGACCGGGGAGCTGTTTTTT
cdr3_length: 14; j_call: TRBJ1-2; clone_size: NA; d_call: TRBD1; v_call: TRBV19; cdr3_aa: CASSRTGGDYGYTF; cdr3_nt: TGTGCCAGTAGTCGGACAGGGGGGGACTATGGCTACACCTTC
cdr3_length: 14; j_call: TRBJ2-3; clone_size: NA; d_call: TRBD2; v_call: TRBV28; cdr3_aa: CASRTSGGTDTQYF; cdr3_nt: TGTGCCAGCAGGACTAGCGGGGGCACAGATACGCAGTATTTT
cdr3_length: 14; j_call: TRBJ1-4; clone_size: NA; d_call: NA; v_call: TRBV9; cdr3_aa: CASSVGGGNEKLFF; cdr3_nt: TGTGCCAGCAGCGTAGGAGGGGGTAATGAAAAACTGTTTTTT
cdr3_length: 13; j_call: TRBJ1-4; clone_size: NA; d_call: NA; v_call: TRBV5-4; cdr3_aa: CASSFDANEKLFF; cdr3_nt: TGTGCCAGCAGCTTTGATGCGAATGAAAAACTGTTTTTT
cdr3_length: 16; j_call: TRBJ2-2; clone_size: NA; d_call: TRBD1; v_call: TRBV4-3; cdr3_aa: CASSLRQGGNTGELFF; cdr3_nt: TGCGCCAGCAGCCTGAGACAGGGCGGCAACACCGGGGAGCTGTTTTTT